These T cell receptor beta chains were read from a single sample in a study of blood T cell repertoires in COVID-19. Sequenced by immunoSEQ multiplex PCR; TCRdb stores in-frame clones only, minus some. There are over 400,000 clones in the sample; approximately 91% occur only once, and 7.5% to 9% lies in the top ten. Input material: peripheral blood. The receptors stem from a woman in her forties or fifties with COVID-19, enrolled during active disease. The CDR3 runs from the conserved cysteine through the conserved F or W. D genes are given only for firm matches. A clone size is listed for some rows: how often the clone was seen (once, few, many), or a class if it is expanded.

TRBJ1-2,TRBV11-2,.,TRBD1,TGTGCCAGCAGCTCACCCTCACAGGGGGCACGAGGCTACACCTTC,CASSSPSQGARGYTF
TRBJ1-2,TRBV9,once,.,TGTGCCAGCAGCGTAGCTATCCCGAGAGAGGATGGCTACACCTTC,CASSVAIPREDGYTF
TRBJ1-2,TRBV7-3,.,.,TGTGCCAGCAGCTTAGCGGCAGGGGCAAGTGGCTACACCTTC,CASSLAAGASGYTF
TRBJ1-6,TRBV21-1,once,.,TGTGCCAGCCGATCCGGTGGTGATAATTCACCCCTCCACTTT,CASRSGGDNSPLHF
TRBJ1-5,TRBV28,once,.,TGTGCCAGCAGAATACAGGTTCTTGGGCAGCCCCAGCATTTT,CASRIQVLGQPQHF
TRBJ1-5,TRBV10-2,.,TRBD1,TGCGCCAGCCTTGGGACAGGGGGCAATCAGCCCCAGCATTTT,CASLGTGGNQPQHF
TRBJ1-2,TRBV6-2/TRBV6-3,.,TRBD1,TGTGCCAGCAGTACATTCGAGACAGGGGTAAGCGGCTACACCTTC,CASSTFETGVSGYTF
TRBJ1-1,TRBV3-1/TRBV3-2,.,.,TGTGCCAGCAGCCAAGATATCGGGCAGGGTCCTATGAACACTGAAGCTTTCTTT,CASSQDIGQGPMNTEAFF
TRBJ1-2,TRBV7-9,.,.,TGTGCCAGCAGCTCTCTGAATTCGGGAGGCTACACCTTC,CASSSLNSGGYTF
TRBJ2-5,TRBV9,.,TRBD2,TGTGCCAGCAGCAAGGCTAGCGGGGGGCAAGAGACCCAGTACTTC,CASSKASGGQETQYF
TRBJ1-4,TRBV12-5,.,.,TGTGCTAGTGGTTCGTCGTCCGCAACTAATGAAAAACTGTTTTTT,CASGSSSATNEKLFF
TRBJ1-2,TRBV2,.,TRBD1,TGTGCCAGCACCTTAGACAGGGGCGGGGGTGGCTACACCTTC,CASTLDRGGGGYTF
TRBJ1-5,TRBV7-2,.,.,TGTGCCAGCAGCTTTTACACCAATCAGCCCCAGCATTTT,CASSFYTNQPQHF
TRBJ1-3,TRBV7-2,.,.,TGTGCCAGCAGTTTTACAGTTTCTGGAAACACCATATATTTT,CASSFTVSGNTIYF
TRBJ1-1,TRBV23-1,.,.,TGCGCCAGCAGTCGGGCTCAATTTACGAACACTGAAGCTTTCTTT,CASSRAQFTNTEAFF
TRBJ1-1,TRBV28,.,.,TGTGCCAGCAGTTTGGGGGGGGTAAGTAGGACTGAAGCTTTCTTT,CASSLGGVSRTEAFF
TRBJ2-7,TRBV3-1/TRBV3-2,.,TRBD1,TGTGCCAGCAGCCACTGGGACAGGGAGGTCGAGCAGTACTTC,CASSHWDREVEQYF
TRBJ1-4,TRBV30,few,.,TGTGCCTGGAGTCAAATGGCGAGGCCGGAGGAAAAACTGTTTTTT,CAWSQMARPEEKLFF
TRBJ1-2,TRBV29-1,.,.,TGCAGCGTCGACGGCGGCAAGAGCTACACCTTC,CSVDGGKSYTF
TRBJ1-5,TRBV24-1,.,.,TGTGCCACCAGTGACTTCCCAGGGGCTAATCAGCCCCAGCATTTT,CATSDFPGANQPQHF
TRBJ2-3,TRBV4-1,.,TRBD1,TGCGCCAGCAGCCAAGAACCGGGACAGGGCCAGTATTTT,CASSQEPGQGQYF
TRBJ2-1,TRBV7-9,.,.,TGTGCCAGCAGCTTACAAACGGTCGACAGAGAGCAGTTCTTC,CASSLQTVDREQFF